These 18 T cell receptor beta chains were all obtained from the same sample, sequenced in a study of CD8 T cell repertoires and HIV-1 epitope variants. No antigen is known for these receptors. Here immunoSEQ multiplex PCR was the method, and the copy in TCRdb shows in-frame clones only, minus some. The sample comprises roughly 2,400 clones, approximately 71% of which are singletons, and approximately 38% rests with the top ten. Sequencing was done on a sample of cultured CD8+ T cells derived from PBMCs. Every receptor here comes from a male donor with HIV.

The J gene is TRBJ2-1, the V gene TRBV7-9; a weak D match, TRBD2 (6 bases). CDR1 is SEHNR and CDR2 is FQNEAQ in the germline V gene (reference sequence). The CDR3 sequence is 15 residues long. The V and J ends lost 5 bases and 6 bases respectively, with 17 bases between them. The DNA of the CDR3 is TGTGCCAGCAGCCCGATTTCCCGGGACTCCAATGAGCAGTTCTTC. Translation: CASSPISRDSNEQFF.

The chain joins TRBV9 to TRBJ2-5; 13 nucleotides align to TRBD2. Germline V gene sequence: CDR1 SGDLS, CDR2 YYNGEE. The ends lost 4 bases at V and 7 bases at J; junction bases unmatched: 7. There are 15 residues in the CDR3. CDR3 in DNA: TGTGCCAGCAGCCCAGGACTAGCGGGGGATGGGACCCAGTACTTC. Its protein is CASSPGLAGDGTQYF. Filled out from reference TRBV9 and TRBJ2-5, the complete variable domain reads DSGVTQTPKHLITATGQRVTLRCSPRSGDLSVYWYQQSLDQGLQFLIQYYNGEERAKGNILERFSAQQFPDLHSELNLSSLELGDSALYFCASSPGLAGDGTQYFGPGTRLLVL.

CDR3 in amino acids: CASSWGLASEQFF. CDR3 DNA sequence: TGTGCCAGCAGTTGGGGACTAGCAAGCGAGCAGTTCTTC. V is TRBV28 and J is TRBJ2-1, with 9 bases that match TRBD2. The CDR3 spans 13 residues. J was trimmed by 10 bases and V by 4 bases; bases with no gene match: 5. Germline V gene lookup returns CDR1 MDHEN and CDR2 SYDVKM. The full variable domain, with the rest looked up from reference TRBV28 and TRBJ2-1, is DVKVTQSSRYLVKRTGEKVFLECVQDMDHENMFWYRQDPGLGLRLIYFSYDVKMKEKGDIPEGYSVSREKKERFSLILESASTNQTSMYLCASSWGLASEQFFGPGTRLTVL.

The genes are TRBV5-6 and TRBJ2-1; 8 bases map to TRBD2. CDR1 and CDR2 from the germline V gene are SGHDT and YYEEEE. The CDR3 is 15 residues long. J lost 7 bases, V lost 0 bases, and 6 bases had no gene match. CDR3 DNA: TGTGCCAGCAGCTTGGCAAGGACTAGCTGGAATGAGCAGTTCTTC. It yields the protein CASSLARTSWNEQFF. The whole variable domain, remainder taken from reference TRBV5-6 and TRBJ2-1, is DAGVTQSPTHLIKTRGQQVTLRCSPKSGHDTVSWYQQALGQGPQFIFQYYEEEERQRGNFPDRFSGHQFPNYSSELNVNALLLGDSALYLCASSLARTSWNEQFFGPGTRLTVL.

V usage is TRBV25-1 and J usage is TRBJ2-7, with 7 bases matching TRBD1. The CDR3 covers 17 residues. Germline CDR1 reads MGHDK; CDR2 reads SYGVNS. V was pared by 5 bases and J by 2 bases, with 15 bases of the junction left unmatched. CDR3 DNA: TGTGCCAGCAGTCCGACCGTAGGATTGGGACAGCCCTACGAGCAGTACTTC. Protein sequence: CASSPTVGLGQPYEQYF.

The chain joins TRBV5-3 to TRBJ1-6; no clear D. TRBV5-3 is marked as an open reading frame, function uncertain. The CDR3 has 17 amino acids. V was clipped by 0 bases and J by 8 bases, with 18 bases between them. CDR3 region: CARSLARTQRRDSPLHF. In nucleotides, the CDR3 is TGTGCCAGAAGCTTGGCCCGAACCCAAAGGAGAGATTCACCCCTCCACTTT.

The genes are TRBV7-3 and TRBJ1-4, with 9 bases that match TRBD1. This CDR3 region has 16 residues. Unmatched junction bases numbered 8, after V lost 4 bases and J lost 5 bases. Germline V gene data show CDR1 as SGHTA and CDR2 as FQGTGA. CDR3 nucleotide sequence: TGTGCCAGCAGCTCTATTACAGGGGGCGTCAATGAAAAACTGTTTTTT. Its protein is CASSSITGGVNEKLFF.

J is TRBJ1-5 and V is TRBV30; D is unresolved. Germline CDR1 reads GTSNPN; CDR2 reads SVGIG (reference sequence). This CDR3 is 13 amino acids long. The germline V and J ends were trimmed by 0 bases and 6 bases, with 9 bases remaining between them. Written as DNA, the CDR3 is TGTGCCTGGAGTGTACGTGGTCTTCAGCCCCAGCATTTT. Residues: CAWSVRGLQPQHF.

This clone was counted only a few times. The chain uses TRBV5-6 and TRBJ1-6; D remains unclear. V was trimmed by 0 bases and J by 9 bases, leaving 10 bases between them. The V gene's germline CDR1 is SGHDT and CDR2 YYEEEE. This CDR3 has 14 amino acids. The CDR3 reads CASSLAEMGSPLHF. Written as DNA, the CDR3 is TGTGCCAGCAGCTTGGCCGAAATGGGTTCACCCCTCCACTTT.

The sample holds a few counts of this clone. The gene calls are TRBV19 and TRBJ2-1, with D perhaps matching TRBD2 (6 bases). V lost 3 bases, J lost 4 bases, and 10 bases lay in between. The germline CDR1 and CDR2 sequences are LNHDA and SQIVND (reference sequence). This CDR3 has 14 residues. In nucleotides, the CDR3 is TGTGCCAGTAGTATGTCGGGACTTTACAATGAGCAGTTCTTC. Protein: CASSMSGLYNEQFF.

The chain combines TRBV4-3 with TRBJ1-1, with D unresolved. This CDR3 has 14 amino acids. The ends were cut back, 0 bases at V and 0 bases at J, with 5 bases in the middle. Germline V lookup: CDR1 LGHNA, CDR2 YSLEER. The DNA of the CDR3 is TGCGCCAGCAGCCAAGAACCCATGAACACTGAAGCTTTCTTT. Translation: CASSQEPMNTEAFF.

The chain links TRBV5-6 to TRBJ2-5, with D possibly TRBD1 on 5 matching bases. The CDR3 runs 12 residues. V dropped 5 bases and J dropped 6 bases, with 11 bases sitting between them. Germline V gives CDR1 SGHDT, CDR2 YYEEEE. CDR3: CASRGQGKTQYF. The DNA of the CDR3 is TGTGCCAGCAGGGGGCAGGGAAAGACCCAGTACTTC.

The rearrangement links TRBV19 to TRBJ1-6; D not certain. With 10 bases removed from V and 9 bases from J, the gap between germline ends came to 16 bases. Looked up from germline, CDR1 is LNHDA and CDR2 is SQIVND (reference sequence). The CDR3 is 13 amino acids. CDR3 nucleotide sequence: TGTGCCACCCTGGCAGACGGGAGTTCACCCCTCCACTTT. Amino acid sequence: CATLADGSSPLHF.

The sample holds one count of this clone. The rearrangement links TRBV10-2 to TRBJ1-2; weak D call: TRBD1 (6 bases). The CDR3 is 13 residues long. CDR1 is WSHSY and CDR2 is SAAADI in the germline V gene. The V and J ends lost 4 bases and 5 bases respectively, with 11 bases between them. The CDR3 region is CASSGQALYGYTF. CDR3 nucleotides: TGCGCCAGCAGTGGACAGGCTCTTTATGGCTACACCTTC.

The gene calls are TRBV5-1 and TRBJ2-7, with 7 bases fitting TRBD1. Trimming removed 4 bases from V and 3 bases from J; junction bases left unmatched: 7. Germline CDR1 SGHRS, CDR2 YFSETQ. This CDR3 region has 14 residues. The CDR3 is CASSEAGTDYEQYF. DNA for the CDR3: TGCGCCAGCAGCGAGGCCGGGACAGACTACGAGCAGTACTTC.

The chain couples TRBV5-4 to TRBJ2-2, with 10 bases identical to TRBD2. V was clipped by 4 bases and J by 5 bases; unmatched bases: 8. The CDR3 is made up of 16 amino acids. The V gene's germline CDR1 is SGHNT and CDR2 YYREEE (reference sequence). Here the CDR3 DNA reads TGTGCCAGCAGCCGTCCCGGACTAGCGGAAACCGGGGAGCTGTTTTTT. Residues: CASSRPGLAETGELFF.

The chain links TRBV29-1 to TRBJ2-5; TRBD2 aligns across 8 bases. V shed 7 bases and J 4 bases; nucleotides not matched to a gene: 5. CDR3 size: 12 residues. CDR1 is SQVTM, CDR2 ANQGSEA, per germline. The CDR3 nucleotides are TGCAGCGCCGGGGGGGAGATAGAGACCCAGTACTTC. This encodes CSAGGEIETQYF.

This chain connects TRBV7-2 to TRBJ2-5; D is perhaps TRBD1 (8 bases). Trimming shortened V by 5 bases and J by 3 bases, and 13 bases separated the two germline ends. This CDR3 region has 14 residues. CDR1 and CDR2 (germline): SGHTA, FQGNSA. The CDR3: CASSVTGGEETQYF. CDR3 DNA sequence: TGTGCCAGCAGCGTAACAGGGGGGGAAGAGACCCAGTACTTC. Variable domain in full (rest from reference TRBV7-2 and TRBJ2-5): GAGVSQSPSNKVTEKGKDVELRCDPISGHTALYWYRQSLGQGLEFLIYFQGNSAPDKSGLPSDRFSAERTGGSVSTLTIQRTQQEDSAVYLCASSVTGGEETQYFGPGTRLLVL.